The subject of this entry is one T cell receptor beta chain. What it recognizes is unknown. PCR was run on genomic DNA. A primer set of 30 forward and 13 reverse primers amplified the CDR3. TCRdb re-called the multiplex PCR reads with MiXCR, one entry per CDR3 protein. The sample has fewer than 350,000 distinct CDR3 sequences; 45% to 60% are singletons. V shed 3 bases, J shed 4 bases, and the junction held 6 bases outside the gene matches. Germline CDR1 reads MNHNS; CDR2 reads SASEGT. The CDR3 sequence is 16 residues long. Standard classification criteria confirmed type 1 or type 2 diabetes in all patients. This sample was included in a study of type 1 and type 2 diabetes patients. Study-level information: Magnetic bead positive selection isolated CD4+ or CD8+ T cells from PBMCs. General observations from the study: Type 2 diabetes patients had few highly-expanded CD4+ clones, median one.

Material for sequencing was peripheral blood mononuclear cells (PBMCs). This TCR was recovered from a young man with type 2 diabetes. This rearrangement joins TRBV6-1 to TRBJ2-3; 11 bases line up with TRBD1. As DNA, the CDR3 is TGTGCCAGCAGTGACTCGAGGGGACAGGGGGCAGATACGCAGTATTTT. It specifies CASSDSRGQGADTQYF.